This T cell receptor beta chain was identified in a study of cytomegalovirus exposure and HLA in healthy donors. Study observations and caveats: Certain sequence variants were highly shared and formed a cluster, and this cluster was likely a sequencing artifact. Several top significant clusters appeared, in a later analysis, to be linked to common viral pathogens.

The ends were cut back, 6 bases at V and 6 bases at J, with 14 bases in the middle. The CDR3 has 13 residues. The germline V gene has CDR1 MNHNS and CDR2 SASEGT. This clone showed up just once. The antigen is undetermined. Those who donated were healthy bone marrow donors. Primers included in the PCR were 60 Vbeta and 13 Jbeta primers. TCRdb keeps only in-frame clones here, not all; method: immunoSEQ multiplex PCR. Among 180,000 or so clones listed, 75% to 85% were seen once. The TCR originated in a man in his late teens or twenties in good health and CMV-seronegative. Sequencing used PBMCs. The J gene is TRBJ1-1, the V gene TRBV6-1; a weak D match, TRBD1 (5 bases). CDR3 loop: CASSRGTGPEAFF. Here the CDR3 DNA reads TGTGCCAGCAGCCGCGGGACGGGCCCTGAAGCTTTCTTT.